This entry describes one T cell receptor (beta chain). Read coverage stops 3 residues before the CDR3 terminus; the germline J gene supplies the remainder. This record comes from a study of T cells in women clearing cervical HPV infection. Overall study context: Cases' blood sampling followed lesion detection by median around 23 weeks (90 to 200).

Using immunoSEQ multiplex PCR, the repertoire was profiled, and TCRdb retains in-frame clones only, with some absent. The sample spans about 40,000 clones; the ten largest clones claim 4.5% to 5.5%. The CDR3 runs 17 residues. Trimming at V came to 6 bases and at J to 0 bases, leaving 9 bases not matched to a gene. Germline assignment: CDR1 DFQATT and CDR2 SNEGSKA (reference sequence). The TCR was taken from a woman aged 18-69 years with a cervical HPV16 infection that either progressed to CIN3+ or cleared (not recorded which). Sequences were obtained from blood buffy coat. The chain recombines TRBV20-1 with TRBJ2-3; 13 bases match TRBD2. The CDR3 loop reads CSARGLAGPNSTDTQYF. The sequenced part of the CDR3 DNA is TGCAGTGCGCGGGGACTAGCGGGGCCTAACAGCACAGATACG.